The 3 T cell receptor beta chains below all came from one sample that was sequenced in a study of CD8 T cells in ankylosing spondylitis. TCRdb ran MiXCR on the 5' RACE reads and lists one entry per CDR3 protein. The sample lists 150,000 to 200,000 distinct CDR3 sequences, over 15% occurring once. The sample consisted of blood, either unsorted or a sorted T cell fraction (not recorded which). The receptors derive from a male donor aged 10-35 years with ankylosing spondylitis or in good health (not recorded which).

This clonotype was counted at least ten times. The chain recombines TRBV11-2 with TRBJ2-5; D not certain. The V and J ends lost 5 bases and 4 bases respectively, with 14 bases between them. The CDR3 has 14 residues. Germline assignment: CDR1 SGHAT and CDR2 FQNNGV. CDR3 region: CASSALTPPETQYF. In DNA form, the CDR3 reads TGTGCCAGCAGCGCCCTGACTCCCCCAGAGACCCAGTACTTC.

This clonotype was detected many times. This chain uses TRBV10-3 with TRBJ2-7, with 8 bases fitting TRBD2. Germline assignment: CDR1 ENHRY and CDR2 SYGVKD. The CDR3 sequence is 12 residues long. The V segment lost 6 bases and the J segment 4 bases; nucleotides outside the gene matches: 2. For the CDR3, the DNA is TGTGCCATCAGCGGGACTAGGTACGAGCAGTACTTC. This gives the protein CAISGTRYEQYF.

The chain employs TRBV29-1 and TRBJ1-5; D is perhaps TRBD1 (6 bases). The V end lost 4 bases, the J end lost 4 bases, and 8 bases lay between the germline ends. The CDR3 has 12 amino acids. Per the germline V gene, CDR1 is SQVTM and CDR2 is ANQGSEA. In DNA form, the CDR3 reads TGCAGCGTTGTTCAGGGGAATCAGCCCCAGCATTTT. Translation: CSVVQGNQPQHF.